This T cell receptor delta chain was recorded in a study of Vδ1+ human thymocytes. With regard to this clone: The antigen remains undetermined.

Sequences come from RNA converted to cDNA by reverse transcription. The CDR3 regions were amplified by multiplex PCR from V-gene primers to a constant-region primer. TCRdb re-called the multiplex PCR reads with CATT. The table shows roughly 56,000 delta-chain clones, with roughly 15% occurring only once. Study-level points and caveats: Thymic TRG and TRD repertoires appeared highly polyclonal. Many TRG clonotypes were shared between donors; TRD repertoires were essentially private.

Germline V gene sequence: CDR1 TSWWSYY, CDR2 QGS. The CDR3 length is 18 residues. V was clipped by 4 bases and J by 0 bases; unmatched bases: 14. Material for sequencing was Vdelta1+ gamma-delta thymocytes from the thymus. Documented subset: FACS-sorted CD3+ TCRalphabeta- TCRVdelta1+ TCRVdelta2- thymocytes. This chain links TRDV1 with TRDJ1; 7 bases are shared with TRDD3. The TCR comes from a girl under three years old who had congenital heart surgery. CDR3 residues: CALGASRLVLGYTDKLIF. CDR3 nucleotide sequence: TGTGCTCTTGGGGCTTCTCGACTCGTACTGGGGTACACCGATAAACTCATCTTT.